Below, 19 T cell receptor beta chains from the same sample are listed, as sequenced in a study of blood T cell repertoires in COVID-19. Using immunoSEQ multiplex PCR, the repertoire was profiled, and TCRdb retains in-frame clones only, with some absent. The repertoire holds about 120,000 clones, with approximately 71% as singletons. Material: peripheral blood. These receptors came from a human donor in a cohort sampled during active COVID-19.

The chain carries TRBV28 and TRBJ2-7, with 8 nucleotides matching TRBD2. Germline trimming cut 6 bases from V and 9 bases from J; bases unmatched to any gene: 25. Germline assignment: CDR1 MDHEN and CDR2 SYDVKM. CDR3 length equals 18 residues. The CDR3 nucleotides are TGTGCCAGCAGACTTACCCACTTACTAGCGGCTTCTACGAGTGGGCAGTACTTC. Translating it yields CASRLTHLLAASTSGQYF. Using reference TRBV28 and TRBJ2-7 for the parts outside the CDR3, the full variable domain is DVKVTQSSRYLVKRTGEKVFLECVQDMDHENMFWYRQDPGLGLRLIYFSYDVKMKEKGDIPEGYSVSREKKERFSLILESASTNQTSMYLCASRLTHLLAASTSGQYFGPGTRLTVT.

The CDR3 loop reads CASSQESSGDSYEQYF. The CDR3 coding sequence is TGTGCCAGCAGCCAAGAGTCTAGCGGGGATTCCTACGAGCAGTACTTC. The chain is built from TRBV3-1 (or the pseudogene TRBV3-2) and TRBJ2-7; 9 bases are shared with TRBD2. Germline CDR1 LGHDT, CDR2 YNNKEL (reference sequence). This CDR3 comprises 16 residues. V dropped 0 bases and J dropped 1; count of bases not matched to a gene: 4.

This chain uses TRBV9 with TRBJ2-7; TRBD2 is a possible D gene (7 bases). The CDR3 is made up of 16 amino acids. Germline CDR1 reads SGDLS; CDR2 reads YYNGEE. Trimming removed 2 bases at V and 0 bases at J, with 15 bases between. The CDR3 loop is CASSVRGASGSYEQYF. The CDR3 DNA reads TGTGCCAGCAGCGTCAGGGGCGCTAGCGGCTCCTACGAGCAGTACTTC.

J is TRBJ2-7 and V is TRBV5-1; D possibly corresponds to TRBD2 (5 bases). V dropped 1 base and J dropped 3 bases, with 14 bases sitting between them. The CDR3 loop spans 15 amino acids. CDR1 SGHRS and CDR2 YFSETQ come from the germline V gene. CDR3 DNA: TGCGCCAGCAGCTTGCGCGGCGGGCCAAACTACGAGCAGTACTTC. It yields the protein CASSLRGGPNYEQYF.

The V call is TRBV7-2, the J call TRBJ1-2; TRBD1 agrees at 7 bases. The CDR3 length is 16 residues. Germline CDR1 and CDR2: SGHTA and FQGNSA. The junction had 9 bases not matched to a gene; V was cut back by 1 base and J by 4 bases. Here the CDR3 DNA reads TGTGCCAGCAGCTTAGATGGCACAGGGGTCATCTATGGCTACACCTTC. Encoded protein: CASSLDGTGVIYGYTF.

This clone was observed a handful of times. The V call is TRBV13, the J call TRBJ1-2; tentative D call: TRBD1 (6 bases). Trimming took 5 bases from V and 9 from J, leaving 22 bases between them. CDR1 and CDR2 (germline): PRHDT, FYEKMQ (reference sequence). This CDR3 contains 15 residues. CDR3 coding DNA: TGTGCCAGCAGCCGTGAGGGGGGGGCGCAAGGGCGCTACACCTTC. Protein product: CASSREGGAQGRYTF.

This chain uses TRBV19 with TRBJ1-5; weak D call: TRBD1 (6 bases). Germline V lookup: CDR1 LNHDA, CDR2 SQIVND (reference sequence). The V and J ends lost 5 bases and 1 base respectively, with 12 bases between them. The CDR3 consists of 15 residues. CDR3 DNA sequence: TGTGCCAGTAGTTTCACAGGGATGAGCAATCAGCCCCAGCATTTT. It translates to CASSFTGMSNQPQHF.

The chain carries TRBV19 and TRBJ1-4; 7 positions match TRBD1. The CDR3 has 13 amino acids. V dropped 5 bases and J dropped 7; count of bases not matched to a gene: 4. Germline loops: CDR1 LNHDA, CDR2 SQIVND (reference sequence). CDR3: CASSQTGTEKLFF. The DNA for the CDR3 is TGTGCCAGTAGTCAGACAGGGACTGAAAAACTGTTTTTT.

V usage is TRBV27 and J usage is TRBJ1-2; TRBD1 matches 7 bases. Trimming took 3 bases from V and 9 from J; bases not matched to a gene: 7. The V gene's germline CDR1 is MNHEY and CDR2 SMNVEV (reference sequence). The CDR3 is 13 amino acids. CDR3 sequence (DNA): TGTGCCAGCAGTTTCCAGGGGGATTCGAGCTACACCTTC. This codes for CASSFQGDSSYTF.

Of note for this clone: A read error may produce the germline difference seen at one junction end. This chain links TRBV25-1 with TRBJ2-7; no reliable D call. Germline V lookup: CDR1 MGHDK, CDR2 SYGVNS. The CDR3 has 11 amino acids. In DNA, the CDR3 is TGTGCCAGCCGTGATACCTACGAGCAGTACTTC. Amino acids: CASRDTYEQYF.

This clone showed up just a few times. The J gene is TRBJ1-3, the V gene TRBV2, with 8 bases matching TRBD1. V trimming: 10 bases; J trimming: 4 bases; junction bases outside the gene matches: 6. Germline-derived CDR1 and CDR2 are SNHLY and FYNNEI. The CDR3 sequence is 13 residues long. CDR3 coding DNA: TGTGCCACCCGACAGGGGAAGGGAAACACCATATATTTT. This encodes CATRQGKGNTIYF.

The table lists this clone with a few counts. This sequence joins TRBV5-4 and TRBJ2-7; a weak D match, TRBD1 (6 bases). Germline V gene lookup returns CDR1 SGHNT and CDR2 YYREEE (reference sequence). Trimming removed 4 bases from V and 5 bases from J, with 13 bases in between. The CDR3 spans 13 residues. The CDR3 is CASSEGHKDEQYF. DNA for the CDR3: TGTGCCAGCAGCGAGGGACACAAGGACGAGCAGTACTTC.

The J gene is TRBJ1-5, the V gene TRBV5-4; D is possibly TRBD1 (6 bases). Germline V lookup: CDR1 SGHNT, CDR2 YYREEE (reference sequence). V was trimmed by 4 bases and J by 1 base, leaving 12 bases between them. CDR3 length: 15 residues. CDR3 region: CASSEEQGSNQPQHF. The DNA of the CDR3 is TGTGCCAGCAGCGAGGAGCAGGGGAGCAATCAGCCCCAGCATTTT.

This rearrangement joins TRBV18 to TRBJ2-7; a weak D match, TRBD1 (5 bases). The germline V gene encodes CDR1 KGHSH and CDR2 LQKENI. There are 12 residues in the CDR3. Trimming left V 1 base short and J 5 bases short, with 6 bases between. Written as DNA, the CDR3 is TGTGCCAGCTCACCACTAGGGGACGAGCAGTACTTC. This codes for CASSPLGDEQYF.

CDR3 sequence: CAWGRGSGIEKLFF. DNA of the CDR3: TGTGCCTGGGGGAGGGGGAGTGGGATTGAAAAACTGTTTTTT. V and J are TRBV30 and TRBJ1-4, with D perhaps TRBD1 (6 bases). This CDR3 is 14 amino acids long. Per the germline V gene, CDR1 is GTSNPN and CDR2 is SVGIG (reference sequence). The V and J ends lost 5 bases and 7 bases respectively, with 17 bases between them.

The V and J genes are TRBV2 and TRBJ1-5; 8 nucleotides agree with TRBD1. This CDR3 comprises 15 residues. After removal of 6 bases from V and 1 base from J, the junction contained 5 bases not matched to a gene. Germline CDR1 is SNHLY and CDR2 is FYNNEI. CDR3 sequence (DNA): TGTGCCAGCAGCGACAGGGGAGAGAGCAATCAGCCCCAGCATTTT. Translated: CASSDRGESNQPQHF.

This chain links TRBV5-3 with TRBJ2-7, with a possible D match to TRBD1 (6 bases). TRBV5-3 is identified as an open reading frame with a role that is uncertain. Trimming removed 1 base from V and 1 base from J, with 12 bases in between. The CDR3 spans 15 residues. CDR3 nucleotide sequence: TGTGCCAGAAGCTTGAAGACAGGTGAGTCCTACGAGCAGTACTTC. Translating gives CARSLKTGESYEQYF.

V usage is TRBV25-1 and J usage is TRBJ1-1; TRBD1 matches 9 bases. Germline V gene data show CDR1 as MGHDK and CDR2 as SYGVNS. There are 15 residues in the CDR3. The trim removed 2 bases at V and 4 bases at J, leaving 5 bases unmatched. The CDR3 spells CASSEGQGYSTEAFF. CDR3 bases: TGTGCCAGCAGTGAAGGACAGGGGTACAGCACTGAAGCTTTCTTT.

The rearrangement links TRBV2 to TRBJ1-5; TRBD1 matches 7 bases. Germline-derived CDR1 and CDR2 are SNHLY and FYNNEI. This CDR3 contains 13 residues. The V segment lost 6 bases and the J segment 7 bases; nucleotides outside the gene matches: 6. Here the CDR3 DNA reads TGTGCCAGCAGGGCAGACAGGGAACAGCCCCAGCATTTT. Its protein is CASRADREQPQHF. Supplemented by reference TRBV2 and TRBJ1-5, the full variable domain reads EPEVTQTPSHQVTQMGQEVILRCVPISNHLYFYWYRQILGQKVEFLVSFYNNEISEKSEIFDDQFSVERPDGSNFTLKIRSTKLEDSAMYFCASRADREQPQHFGDGTRLSIL.